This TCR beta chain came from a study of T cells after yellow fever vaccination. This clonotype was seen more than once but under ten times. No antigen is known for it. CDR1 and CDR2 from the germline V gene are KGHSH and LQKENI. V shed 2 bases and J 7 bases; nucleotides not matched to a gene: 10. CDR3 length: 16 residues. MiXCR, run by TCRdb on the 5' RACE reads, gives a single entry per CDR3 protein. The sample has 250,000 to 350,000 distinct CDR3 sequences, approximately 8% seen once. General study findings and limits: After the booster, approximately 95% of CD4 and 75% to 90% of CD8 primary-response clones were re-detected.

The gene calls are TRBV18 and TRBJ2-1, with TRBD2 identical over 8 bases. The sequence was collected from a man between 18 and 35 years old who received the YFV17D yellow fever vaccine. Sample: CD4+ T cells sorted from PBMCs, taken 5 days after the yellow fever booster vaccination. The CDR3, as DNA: TGTGCCAGCTCACCAGTCGAGAGCGGGAGTTCGAATGAGCAGTTCTTC. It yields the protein CASSPVESGSSNEQFF.